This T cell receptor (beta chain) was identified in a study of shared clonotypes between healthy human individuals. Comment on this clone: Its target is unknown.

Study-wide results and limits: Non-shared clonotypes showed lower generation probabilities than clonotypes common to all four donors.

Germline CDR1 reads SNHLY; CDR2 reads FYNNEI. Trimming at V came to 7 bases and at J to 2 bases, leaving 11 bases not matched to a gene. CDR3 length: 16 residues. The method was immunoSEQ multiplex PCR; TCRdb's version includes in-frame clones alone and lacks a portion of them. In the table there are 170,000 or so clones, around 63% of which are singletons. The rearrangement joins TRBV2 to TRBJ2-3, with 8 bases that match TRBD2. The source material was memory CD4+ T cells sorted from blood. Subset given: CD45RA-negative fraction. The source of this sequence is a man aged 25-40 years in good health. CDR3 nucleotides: TGTGCCAGCATGGCACCCGCGGGAGGATTCACAGATACGCAGTATTTT. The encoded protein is CASMAPAGGFTDTQYF.